This T cell receptor (beta chain) is from a study of breast tumors, draining lymph nodes, adjacent tissues. Axillary draining lymph nodes of breast cancer patients supplied the node samples. Study observations and caveats: Data only fit, rather than demonstrated, lymph node origin of most tumor T cells. Luminal-like breast cancer showed significantly greater tumor-nontumor repertoire similarity than basal-like breast cancer did. Data fit most tumor T cells coming from lymph node, expanding in tumor.

Germline CDR1 and CDR2: MDHEN and SYDVKM. V was trimmed by 7 bases and J by 7 bases, leaving 25 bases between them. The length of the CDR3 is 16 residues. This clonotype was recorded a few times. What it binds is unknown. TCRdb re-called the multiplex PCR reads with MiXCR, one entry per CDR3 protein. Seen here are 180,000 or so distinct CDR3 sequences, about 34% observed once, and the top ten hold 3.8%. The rearrangement joins TRBV28 to TRBJ1-2; TRBD1 might be the D (5 bases). The receptor was derived from a female donor with breast cancer. Some clones in this sample may be carry-over from other donors' samples. Source material: axillary lymph node tissue. The DNA of the CDR3 is TGTGCCAGCACCCGGAGGGGTCAGGCCCTAGTTGGTGGCTACACCTTC. It is translated as CASTRRGQALVGGYTF.